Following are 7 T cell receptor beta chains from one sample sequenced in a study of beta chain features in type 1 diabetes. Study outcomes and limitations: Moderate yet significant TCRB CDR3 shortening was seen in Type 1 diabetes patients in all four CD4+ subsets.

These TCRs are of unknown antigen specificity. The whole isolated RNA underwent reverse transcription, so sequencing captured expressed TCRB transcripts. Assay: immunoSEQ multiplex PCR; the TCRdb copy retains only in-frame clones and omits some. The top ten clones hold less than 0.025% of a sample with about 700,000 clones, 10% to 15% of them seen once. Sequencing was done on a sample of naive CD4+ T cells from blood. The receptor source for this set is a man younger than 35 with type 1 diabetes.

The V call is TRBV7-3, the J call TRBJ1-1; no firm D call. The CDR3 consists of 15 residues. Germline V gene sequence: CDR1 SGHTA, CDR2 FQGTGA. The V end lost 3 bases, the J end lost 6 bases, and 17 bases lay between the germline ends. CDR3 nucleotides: TGTGCCAGCAGCTTTAGGGAAGGGCTTCGCGCTGAAGCTTTCTTT. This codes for CASSFREGLRAEAFF.

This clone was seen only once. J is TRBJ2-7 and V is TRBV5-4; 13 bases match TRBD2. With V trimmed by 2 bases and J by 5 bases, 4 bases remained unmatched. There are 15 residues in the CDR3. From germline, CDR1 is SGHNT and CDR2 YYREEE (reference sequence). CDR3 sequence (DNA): TGTGCCAGCAGCTTCGAGACTAGCGGGGGGAACGAGCAGTACTTC. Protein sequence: CASSFETSGGNEQYF.

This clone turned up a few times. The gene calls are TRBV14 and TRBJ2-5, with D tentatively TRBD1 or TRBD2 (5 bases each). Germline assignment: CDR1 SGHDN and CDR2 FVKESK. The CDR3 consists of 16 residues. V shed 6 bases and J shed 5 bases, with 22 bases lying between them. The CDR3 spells CASSHSLAGAYETQYF. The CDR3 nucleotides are TGTGCCAGCAGTCATAGTCTAGCTGGGGCCTACGAGACCCAGTACTTC.

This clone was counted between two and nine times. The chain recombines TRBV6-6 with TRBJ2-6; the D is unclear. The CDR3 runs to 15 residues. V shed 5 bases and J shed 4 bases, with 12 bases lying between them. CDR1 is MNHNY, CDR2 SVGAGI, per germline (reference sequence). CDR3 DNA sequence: TGTGCCAGCAGTCCCGAGGCCCGCGGGGCCAACGTCCTGACTTTC. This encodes CASSPEARGANVLTF.

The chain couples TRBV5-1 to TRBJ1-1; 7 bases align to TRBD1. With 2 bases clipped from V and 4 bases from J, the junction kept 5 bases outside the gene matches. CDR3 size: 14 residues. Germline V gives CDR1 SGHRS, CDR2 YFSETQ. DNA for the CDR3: TGCGCCAGCAGCTTCGGACAGGATCTCACTGAAGCTTTCTTT. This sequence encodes CASSFGQDLTEAFF.

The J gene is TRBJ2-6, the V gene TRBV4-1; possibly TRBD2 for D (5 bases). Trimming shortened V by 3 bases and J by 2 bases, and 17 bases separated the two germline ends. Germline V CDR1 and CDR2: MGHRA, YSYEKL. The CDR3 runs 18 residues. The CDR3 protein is CASSHAPGPGAGANVLTF. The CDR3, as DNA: TGCGCCAGCAGCCACGCTCCTGGCCCCGGGGCTGGGGCCAACGTCCTGACTTTC.

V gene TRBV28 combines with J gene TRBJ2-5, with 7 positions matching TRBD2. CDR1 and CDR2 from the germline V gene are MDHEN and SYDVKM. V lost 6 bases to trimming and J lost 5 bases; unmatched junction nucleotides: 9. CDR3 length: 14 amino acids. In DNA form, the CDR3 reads TGTGCCAGCAGCGCCAGCGGGGCATGGGAGACCCAGTACTTC. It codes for CASSASGAWETQYF.